Included here is one TCR beta chain sequence, with context. CDR3 length: 17 amino acids. Looked up from germline, CDR1 is SGHVS and CDR2 is FQNEAQ. J lost 5 bases, V lost 0 bases, and 10 bases had no gene match. The data were taken from a study of blood T cell repertoires in COVID-19. The protocol was immunoSEQ multiplex PCR, while the TCRdb copy is restricted to in-frame clones and leaves out a portion. The sample consists of around 260,000 clones, around 86% of them appearing once. The sequence came from a middle-aged man who had recovered from COVID-19. The specimen was peripheral blood. The V gene is TRBV7-8, the J gene TRBJ2-1; 7 nucleotides line up with TRBD1. The CDR3: CASSLAPAGTAHNEQFF. The CDR3, as DNA: TGTGCCAGCAGCTTAGCCCCCGCCGGGACAGCCCACAATGAGCAGTTCTTC. The complete variable domain, with remaining parts taken from reference TRBV7-8 and TRBJ2-1, reads GAGVSQSPRYKVAKRGQDVALRCDPISGHVSLFWYQQALGQGPEFLTYFQNEAQLDKSGLPSDRFFAERPEGSVSTLKIQRTQQEDSAVYLCASSLAPAGTAHNEQFFGPGTRLTVL.